This T cell receptor (beta chain) was sequenced during a study of T cell clonality in common variable immunodeficiency. Sequenced by immunoSEQ multiplex PCR; TCRdb stores in-frame clones only, minus some. The sample is made up of about 15,000 clones, none counted only once. The CDR3 has 15 amino acids. CDR1 is KGHSH and CDR2 is LQKENI in the germline V gene. V trimming: 5 bases; J trimming: 3 bases; junction bases outside the gene matches: 3. This clone showed up just a few times. Its cognate antigen is unknown. The missing CDR3 end, 3 residues past where the read stops, is filled in from the germline J gene. Study-level results: In common variable immunodeficiency, TCR beta chains reportedly carried fewer deletions and N-nucleotide insertions.

The receptor was isolated from a human donor with common variable immunodeficiency. This chain joins TRBV18 and TRBJ2-7; 14 positions agree with TRBD2. The material sequenced was peripheral blood mononuclear cells. Incomplete CDR3 DNA: TGTGCCAGCTCAACGGGACTAGCGGGAGTCTACGAG. It specifies CASSTGLAGVYE. The full CDR3 protein reads CASSTGLAGVYEQYF.